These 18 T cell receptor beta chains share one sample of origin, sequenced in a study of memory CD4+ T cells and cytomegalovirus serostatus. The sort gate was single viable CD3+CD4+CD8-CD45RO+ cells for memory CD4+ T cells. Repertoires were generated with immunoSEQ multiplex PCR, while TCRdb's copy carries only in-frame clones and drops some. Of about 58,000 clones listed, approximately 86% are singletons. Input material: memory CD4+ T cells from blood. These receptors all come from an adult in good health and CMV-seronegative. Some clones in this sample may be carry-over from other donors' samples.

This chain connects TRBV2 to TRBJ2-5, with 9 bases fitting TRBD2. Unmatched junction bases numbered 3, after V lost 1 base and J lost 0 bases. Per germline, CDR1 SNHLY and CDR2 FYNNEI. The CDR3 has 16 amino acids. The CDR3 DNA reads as TGTGCCAGCAGTGAAGAAGTAGCGGGAGACCAAGAGACCCAGTACTTC. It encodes CASSEEVAGDQETQYF.

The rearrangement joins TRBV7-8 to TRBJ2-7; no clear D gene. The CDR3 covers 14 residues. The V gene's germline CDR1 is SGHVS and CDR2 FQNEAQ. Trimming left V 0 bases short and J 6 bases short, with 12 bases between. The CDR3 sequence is CASSLALSGGEQYF. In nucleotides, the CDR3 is TGTGCCAGCAGCTTAGCGCTAAGTGGCGGCGAGCAGTACTTC. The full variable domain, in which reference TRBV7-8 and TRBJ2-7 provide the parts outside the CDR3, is GAGVSQSPRYKVAKRGQDVALRCDPISGHVSLFWYQQALGQGPEFLTYFQNEAQLDKSGLPSDRFFAERPEGSVSTLKIQRTQQEDSAVYLCASSLALSGGEQYFGPGTRLTVT.

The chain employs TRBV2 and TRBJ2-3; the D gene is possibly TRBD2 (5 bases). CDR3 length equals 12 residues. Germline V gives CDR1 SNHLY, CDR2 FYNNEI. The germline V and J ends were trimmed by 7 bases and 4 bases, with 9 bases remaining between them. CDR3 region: CASKEGSDTQYF. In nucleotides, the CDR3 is TGTGCCAGCAAAGAGGGTTCAGATACGCAGTATTTT.

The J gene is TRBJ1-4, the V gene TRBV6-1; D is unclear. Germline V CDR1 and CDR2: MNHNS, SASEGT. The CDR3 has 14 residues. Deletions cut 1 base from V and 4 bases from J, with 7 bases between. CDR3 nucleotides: TGTGCCAGCAGTGAAGTCGGTCTTAATGAAAAACTGTTTTTT. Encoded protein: CASSEVGLNEKLFF.

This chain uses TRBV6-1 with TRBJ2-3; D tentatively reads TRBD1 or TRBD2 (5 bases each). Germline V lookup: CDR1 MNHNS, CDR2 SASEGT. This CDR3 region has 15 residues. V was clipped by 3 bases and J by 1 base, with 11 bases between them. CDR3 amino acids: CASSDGTGRTDTQYF. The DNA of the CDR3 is TGTGCCAGCAGTGATGGGACGGGACGCACAGATACGCAGTATTTT.

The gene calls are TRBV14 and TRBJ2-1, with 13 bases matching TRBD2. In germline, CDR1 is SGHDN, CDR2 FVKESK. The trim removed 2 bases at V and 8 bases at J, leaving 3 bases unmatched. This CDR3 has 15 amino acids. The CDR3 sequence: CASSQWTSGRDEQFF. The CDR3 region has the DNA TGTGCCAGCAGCCAATGGACTAGCGGGAGAGATGAGCAGTTCTTC.

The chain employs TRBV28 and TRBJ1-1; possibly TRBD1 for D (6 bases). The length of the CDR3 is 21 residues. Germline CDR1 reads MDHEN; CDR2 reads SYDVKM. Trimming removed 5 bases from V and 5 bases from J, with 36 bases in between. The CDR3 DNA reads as TGTGCCAGCAGTCCTTATGTCCCCCTAGGAGAAGGAAAGGACAGAAGGACTGAAGCTTTCTTT. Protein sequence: CASSPYVPLGEGKDRRTEAFF.

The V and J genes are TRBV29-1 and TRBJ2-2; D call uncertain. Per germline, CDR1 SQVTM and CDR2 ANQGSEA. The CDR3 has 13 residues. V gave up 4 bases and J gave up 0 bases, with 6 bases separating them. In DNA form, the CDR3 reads TGCAGCGTTGGTTTTCCGAACACCGGGGAGCTGTTTTTT. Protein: CSVGFPNTGELFF.

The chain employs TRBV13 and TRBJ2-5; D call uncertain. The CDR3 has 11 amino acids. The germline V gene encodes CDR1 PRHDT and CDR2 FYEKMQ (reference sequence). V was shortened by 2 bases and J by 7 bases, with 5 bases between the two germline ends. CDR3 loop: CASSLMGTQYF. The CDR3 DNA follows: TGTGCCAGCAGCTTAATGGGGACCCAGTACTTC.

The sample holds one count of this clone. The CDR3: CASRAAGEGQPQHF. CDR3 in DNA: TGTGCCAGCAGGGCAGCAGGGGAAGGGCAGCCCCAGCATTTT. The chain joins TRBV13 to TRBJ1-5; D possibly corresponds to TRBD1 (6 bases). Trimming took 6 bases from V and 7 from J, leaving 16 bases between them. This CDR3 is built from 14 residues. The germline V gene encodes CDR1 PRHDT and CDR2 FYEKMQ (reference sequence).

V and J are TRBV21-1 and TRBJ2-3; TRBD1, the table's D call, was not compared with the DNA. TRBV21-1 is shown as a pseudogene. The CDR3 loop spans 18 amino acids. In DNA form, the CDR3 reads TGTGCCAGCAGCAAGGGCCCTCCTGAGACAGGGAGAACAGATACGCAGTATTTT. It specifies CASSKGPPETGRTDTQYF.

The DNA of the CDR3 is TGTGCCATCAGTGCAGGAGGGAATGAAAAACTGTTTTTT. It encodes CAISAGGNEKLFF. The chain has TRBV10-3 and TRBJ1-4; D gene unclear. V was shortened by 4 bases and J by 5 bases, with 8 bases between the two germline ends. This CDR3 spans 13 amino acids. Germline CDR1 and CDR2: ENHRY and SYGVKD.

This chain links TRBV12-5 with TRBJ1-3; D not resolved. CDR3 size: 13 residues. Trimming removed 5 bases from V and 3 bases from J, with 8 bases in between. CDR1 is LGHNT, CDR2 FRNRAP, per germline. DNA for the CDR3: TGTGCTAGTGGTACAGCCTTTGGAAACACCATATATTTT. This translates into CASGTAFGNTIYF. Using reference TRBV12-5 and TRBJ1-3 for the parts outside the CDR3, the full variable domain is DARVTQTPRHKVTEMGQEVTMRCQPILGHNTVFWYRQTMMQGLELLAYFRNRAPLDDSGMPKDRFSAEMPDATLATLKIQPSEPRDSAVYFCASGTAFGNTIYFGEGSWLTVV.

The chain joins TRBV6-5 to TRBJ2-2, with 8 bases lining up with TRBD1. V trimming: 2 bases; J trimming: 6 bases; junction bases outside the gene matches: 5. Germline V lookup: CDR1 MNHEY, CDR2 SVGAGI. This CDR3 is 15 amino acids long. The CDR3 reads CASSYVRGRPGELFF. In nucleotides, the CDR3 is TGTGCCAGCAGTTACGTCAGGGGGCGCCCCGGGGAGCTGTTTTTT.

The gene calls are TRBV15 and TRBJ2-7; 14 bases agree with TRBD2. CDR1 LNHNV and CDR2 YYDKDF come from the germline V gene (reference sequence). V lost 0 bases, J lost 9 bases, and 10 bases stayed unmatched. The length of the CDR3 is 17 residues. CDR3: CATSREWLGTSGRGQYF. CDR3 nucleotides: TGTGCCACCAGCAGAGAGTGGCTCGGGACTAGCGGGAGAGGGCAGTACTTC.

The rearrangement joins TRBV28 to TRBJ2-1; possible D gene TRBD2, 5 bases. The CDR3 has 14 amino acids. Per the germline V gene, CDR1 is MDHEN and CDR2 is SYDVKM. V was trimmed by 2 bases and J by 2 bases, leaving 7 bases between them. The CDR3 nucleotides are TGTGCCAGCAGTTTAGAGAGGGCCTACAATGAGCAGTTCTTC. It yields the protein CASSLERAYNEQFF.

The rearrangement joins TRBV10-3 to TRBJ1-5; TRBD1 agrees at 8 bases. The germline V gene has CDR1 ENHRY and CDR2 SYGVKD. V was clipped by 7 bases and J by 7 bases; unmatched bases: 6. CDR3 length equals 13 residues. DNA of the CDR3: TGTGCCATCAATTCGGCAGGGGGCCAGCCCCAGCATTTT. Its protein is CAINSAGGQPQHF.

DNA for the CDR3: TGTGCCTGGCGGCCGAGCTCCTATAATTCACCCCTCCACTTT. As protein: CAWRPSSYNSPLHF. The chain recombines TRBV30 with TRBJ1-6; D not resolved. V lost 5 bases and J 0 bases, leaving 8 bases between the germline ends. The CDR3 contains 14 residues. The V gene's germline CDR1 is GTSNPN and CDR2 SVGIG (reference sequence).